The 23 T cell receptor beta chains below were found in one sample sequenced in a study of cytomegalovirus exposure and HLA in healthy donors. TCRdb's table, derived via immunoSEQ multiplex PCR, lists solely in-frame clones and lacks some. The sample has 100,000 to 150,000 clones; over 85% are singletons. Sequencing was done on a sample of PBMCs. Receptor source: a man aged 30 to 39 in good health and CMV-seronegative.

The chain recombines TRBV2 with TRBJ2-7; 7 bases are a match to TRBD1. This CDR3 is built from 14 residues. Germline loops: CDR1 SNHLY, CDR2 FYNNEI. V was clipped by 4 bases and J by 4 bases; unmatched bases: 7. CDR3 coding DNA: TGTGCCAGCAGTGGGACAGGCAGTAGGTACGAGCAGTACTTC. This codes for CASSGTGSRYEQYF.

Here the CDR3 reads CASSPNRQGPLGYTF. The CDR3 DNA reads TGTGCCAGCTCACCAAATCGACAGGGTCCCCTTGGCTACACCTTC. The chain is built from TRBV18 and TRBJ1-2; 7 bases map to TRBD1. The CDR3 contains 15 residues. The junction had 10 bases not matched to a gene; V was cut back by 2 bases and J by 7 bases. CDR1 and CDR2 from the germline V gene are KGHSH and LQKENI.

The chain has TRBV5-1 and TRBJ1-4, with D perhaps matching TRBD1 (6 bases). CDR3 length: 14 residues. Trimming removed 4 bases at V and 6 bases at J, with 13 bases between. Germline V gene data show CDR1 as SGHRS and CDR2 as YFSETQ. DNA for the CDR3: TGCGCCAGCAGCCTCGGCGCAGGGGATGAAAAACTGTTTTTT. Its protein is CASSLGAGDEKLFF. The full variable domain, with the rest looked up from reference TRBV5-1 and TRBJ1-4, is KAGVTQTPRYLIKTRGQQVTLSCSPISGHRSVSWYQQTPGQGLQFLFEYFSETQRNKGNFPGRFSGRQFSNSRSEMNVSTLELGDSALYLCASSLGAGDEKLFFGSGTQLSVL.

The gene calls are TRBV2 and TRBJ2-5, with D possibly TRBD1 on 5 matching bases. From germline, CDR1 is SNHLY and CDR2 FYNNEI. CDR3 length equals 14 residues. Trimming stripped 7 bases from V and 3 bases from J, with 15 bases between. CDR3 residues: CASNPDRPEETQYF. Written as DNA, the CDR3 is TGTGCCAGCAATCCTGACAGACCGGAAGAGACCCAGTACTTC.

This CDR3 is CASSLGVGGYEQFF. The CDR3 region has the DNA TGTGCCAGCAGCTTAGGCGTGGGGGGGTATGAGCAGTTCTTC. The rearrangement links TRBV11-2 to TRBJ2-1; 7 bases are a match to TRBD2. Germline CDR1 SGHAT, CDR2 FQNNGV. CDR3 length: 14 residues. Unmatched junction bases numbered 5, after V lost 1 base and J lost 8 bases.

The J gene is TRBJ1-5, the V gene TRBV9, with D unresolved. The CDR3 length is 16 residues. Trimming removed 0 bases at V and 2 bases at J, with 12 bases between. CDR1 is SGDLS, CDR2 YYNGEE, per germline. The CDR3: CASSVGEERGNQPQHF. CDR3 DNA: TGTGCCAGCAGCGTAGGGGAGGAAAGAGGCAATCAGCCCCAGCATTTT.

The rearrangement uses TRBV6-5 and TRBJ2-7; 7 nucleotides align to TRBD1. This CDR3 is 14 amino acids long. Germline CDR1 is MNHEY and CDR2 is SVGAGI. Trimming cost V 4 bases and J 0 bases; bases outside gene matches: 3. As DNA, the CDR3 is TGTGCCAGCAGTTTTGGACAGGCCTCCTACGAGCAGTACTTC. It translates to CASSFGQASYEQYF.

Turning to this clone: The identical CDR3 is also encoded by other nucleotide sequences in the sample. This chain connects TRBV2 to TRBJ1-5; 7 nucleotides match TRBD1. CDR1 and CDR2 (germline): SNHLY, FYNNEI. Germline trimming cut 5 bases from V and 2 bases from J; bases unmatched to any gene: 3. The CDR3 is made up of 14 amino acids. The chain's CDR3 is CASSRTGGNQPQHF. The CDR3 DNA sequence: TGTGCCAGCAGTAGGACAGGCGGCAATCAGCCCCAGCATTTT.

The chain combines TRBV4-1 with TRBJ1-5; D is perhaps TRBD1 (5 bases). This CDR3 spans 14 amino acids. Trimming removed 4 bases from V and 3 bases from J, with 10 bases in between. Per the germline V gene, CDR1 is MGHRA and CDR2 is YSYEKL. CDR3 nucleotide sequence: TGCGCCAGCAGCCCGCAGGGCCTCAATCAGCCCCAGCATTTT. Translated, it gives CASSPQGLNQPQHF.

The V gene is TRBV7-2, the J gene TRBJ1-1; the D is unclear. CDR3 length: 13 amino acids. Per germline, CDR1 SGHTA and CDR2 FQGNSA. The ends were cut back, 5 bases at V and 4 bases at J, with 11 bases in the middle. CDR3 in DNA: TGTGCCAGCAGCCCCTTTCGAGGCACTGAAGCTTTCTTT. Its protein product is CASSPFRGTEAFF.

The V and J genes are TRBV5-1 and TRBJ2-2, with 8 bases aligning to TRBD2. Per the germline V gene, CDR1 is SGHRS and CDR2 is YFSETQ. V shed 4 bases and J 5 bases; nucleotides not matched to a gene: 10. The CDR3 has 16 amino acids. The CDR3 DNA reads TGCGCCAGCAGCCGTATGGAGCGGGGGCCTACCGGGGAGCTGTTTTTT. It yields the protein CASSRMERGPTGELFF.

This chain links TRBV18 with TRBJ1-6; D is uncertain. Germline V gives CDR1 KGHSH, CDR2 LQKENI. Between the trimmed V and J ends, which lost 4 bases and 0 bases, there was a span of 13 bases. This CDR3 spans 17 amino acids. The CDR3, as DNA: TGTGCCAGCTCACGAGACACATCCTTCTCCTATAATTCACCCCTCCACTTT. Translating it yields CASSRDTSFSYNSPLHF.

This sequence joins TRBV6-5 and TRBJ1-2; TRBD1 might be the D (5 bases). This CDR3 is 15 amino acids long. Germline V CDR1 and CDR2: MNHEY, SVGAGI. V was clipped by 0 bases and J by 6 bases, with 14 bases between them. The CDR3 coding sequence is TGTGCCAGCAGTTACTCCATAGGGGTGGTGGATGGCTACACCTTC. This codes for CASSYSIGVVDGYTF.

The J gene is TRBJ2-7, the V gene TRBV5-6; the match to TRBD2 covers 16 bases. This CDR3 region has 18 residues. CDR1 is SGHDT and CDR2 is YYEEEE in the germline V gene. Germline trimming cut 1 base from V and 5 bases from J; bases unmatched to any gene: 9. CDR3 loop: CASSLSGTSGGALDEQYF. Here the CDR3 DNA reads TGTGCCAGCAGCTTGTCCGGGACTAGCGGGGGGGCACTCGACGAGCAGTACTTC.

This clone was picked up one time. The genes are TRBV7-9 and TRBJ1-5; D may be TRBD1 (5 bases). V gave up 1 base and J gave up 4 bases, with 11 bases separating them. CDR1 is SEHNR, CDR2 FQNEAQ, per germline (reference sequence). The CDR3 runs to 15 residues. CDR3 DNA sequence: TGTGCCAGCAGCTTAGGAATACAGGAAAATCAGCCCCAGCATTTT. It encodes CASSLGIQENQPQHF.

This clone was observed a few times. This sequence joins TRBV6-6 and TRBJ2-7, with D possibly TRBD1 on 5 matching bases. This CDR3 spans 12 amino acids. The ends were cut back, 6 bases at V and 6 bases at J, with 12 bases in the middle. Germline loops: CDR1 MNHNY, CDR2 SVGAGI (reference sequence). The CDR3 coding sequence is TGTGCCAGCAGGGCAGGGATTGGCGAGCAGTACTTC. Its translation is CASRAGIGEQYF.

V usage is TRBV7-2 and J usage is TRBJ2-1; the D is unclear. The CDR3 extends over 15 amino acids. CDR1 is SGHTA and CDR2 is FQGNSA in the germline V gene. Trimming shortened V by 3 bases and J by 4 bases, and 13 bases separated the two germline ends. The CDR3 sequence is CASSLVVAEYNEQFF. CDR3 nucleotides: TGTGCCAGCAGCTTGGTGGTGGCCGAATACAATGAGCAGTTCTTC.

In its sample, this clone was seen a few times. The rearrangement joins TRBV6-5 to TRBJ1-1; D possibly corresponds to TRBD1 (5 bases). The germline gives CDR1 MNHEY, CDR2 SVGAGI. The CDR3 runs 15 residues. The germline V and J ends were trimmed by 6 bases and 5 bases, with 19 bases remaining between them. This CDR3 reads CASSREHSGGTEAFF. CDR3 nucleotide sequence: TGTGCCAGCAGCCGCGAGCACTCTGGGGGGACTGAAGCTTTCTTT.

The chain carries TRBV11-3 and TRBJ1-1; 8 nucleotides agree with TRBD1. Germline V gives CDR1 SGHNT, CDR2 YENEEA. Losses at the gene ends were 1 base for V and 4 bases for J; bases not matched to a gene: 5. CDR3 length: 15 amino acids. CDR3: CASSLVGQGATEAFF. DNA for the CDR3: TGTGCCAGCAGCTTAGTAGGACAGGGCGCCACTGAAGCTTTCTTT.

J is TRBJ2-7 and V is TRBV14; 8 bases map to TRBD1. CDR3 size: 15 residues. V shed 1 base and J 2 bases; nucleotides not matched to a gene: 4. Germline assignment: CDR1 SGHDN and CDR2 FVKESK. CDR3 coding DNA: TGTGCCAGCAGCCAAGTCAGGGGGCCGACCTACGAGCAGTACTTC. Its translation is CASSQVRGPTYEQYF.

The V and J genes are TRBV18 and TRBJ1-2, with TRBD1 matching 7 bases. Trimming took 3 bases from V and 0 from J; bases not matched to a gene: 4. The CDR3 extends over 15 amino acids. Germline loops: CDR1 KGHSH, CDR2 LQKENI. Written as DNA, the CDR3 is TGTGCCAGCTCACCGTCCGGGACAGCTAACTATGGCTACACCTTC. Its protein is CASSPSGTANYGYTF.

The rearrangement links TRBV4-2 to TRBJ2-2; 10 nucleotides line up with TRBD1. The germline CDR1 and CDR2 sequences are LGHNA and YNFKEQ. The CDR3 has 16 amino acids. The V and J ends lost 1 base and 3 bases, in that order; junction bases with no gene match: 2. The CDR3 loop reads CASSQVGTGDTGELFF. As DNA, the CDR3 is TGTGCCAGCAGCCAAGTTGGGACAGGGGACACCGGGGAGCTGTTTTTT.

The V gene is TRBV18, the J gene TRBJ2-7, with D tentatively TRBD1 (6 bases). The CDR3 has 13 amino acids. CDR1 is KGHSH, CDR2 LQKENI, per germline. V shed 4 bases and J shed 2 bases, with 9 bases lying between them. In DNA, the CDR3 is TGTGCCAGCTCACGAGGGGGACCCTACGAGCAGTACTTC. Its translation: CASSRGGPYEQYF.